The T cell receptor (beta chain) described here comes from a study of neoadjuvant nivolumab and ipilimumab in lung cancer. Trimming pared 0 bases from V and 5 bases from J, leaving 10 bases between. The germline V gene encodes CDR1 LGHNA and CDR2 YNFKEQ. The CDR3 length is 15 residues. Sequencing was performed with immunoSEQ multiplex PCR; in TCRdb, only in-frame clones are kept and a portion is missing. The table records 15,000 to 20,000 clones, approximately 79% of them present only once. This clone has a handful of counts. This receptor was obtained from an adult with non-small cell lung cancer. Sequenced material: tumor tissue, taken after neoadjuvant nivolumab, alone or with ipilimumab, at or shortly before surgery. The V call is TRBV4-2, the J call TRBJ2-2; no definite D call. DNA of the CDR3: TGTGCCAGCAGCCAAGATCTTGCCGGGACCGGGGAGCTGTTTTTT. Translated: CASSQDLAGTGELFF.